The sequence of this T cell receptor (beta chain) was determined in a study of molecular identifiers for immune sequencing clone quantification. Study results and caveats: Same-barcode identical TCR molecules could make highly expanded clones look smaller than they are. Naive cells had under 1% of molecules in clones above 20 RNA copies, effectors over 97%.

Germline CDR1 and CDR2: SGHNT and YYREEE (reference sequence). CDR3 size: 15 residues. The trim removed 1 base at V and 5 bases at J, leaving 8 bases unmatched. TCRdb processed the PCR reads anew with MiXCR; each CDR3 protein has one entry. The table shows around 480,000 distinct CDR3 sequences, with about a fifth occurring only once. Naive CD8 T cells were sorted as CD8+CD4-CCR7+CD45RA+. This clonotype was seen more than once but under ten times. The antigen is not known. The sequence derives from a human donor in good health. Some libraries in this study had Jurkat cell RNA spiked in. This chain connects TRBV5-4 to TRBJ2-7, with 8 bases matching TRBD2. The sequenced sample was naive CD8+ T cells from blood, with Jurkat cell RNA spiked in. The subset was: FACS-sorted CD8+CD4-CCR7+CD45RA+ naive T cells. The CDR3 region is CASSLSGTRYDEQYF. CDR3 sequence (DNA): TGTGCCAGCAGCTTGTCCGGGACTAGGTACGACGAGCAGTACTTC.